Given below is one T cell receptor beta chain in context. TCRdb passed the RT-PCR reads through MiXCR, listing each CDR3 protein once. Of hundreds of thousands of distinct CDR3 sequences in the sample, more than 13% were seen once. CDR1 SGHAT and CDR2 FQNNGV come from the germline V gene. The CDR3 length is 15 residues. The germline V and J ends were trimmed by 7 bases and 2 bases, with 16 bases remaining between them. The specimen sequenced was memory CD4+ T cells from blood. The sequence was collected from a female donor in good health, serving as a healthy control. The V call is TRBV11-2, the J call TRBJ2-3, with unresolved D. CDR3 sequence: CASTPTDFYTDTQYF. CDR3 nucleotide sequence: TGTGCCAGCACCCCTACGGATTTTTACACAGATACGCAGTATTTT.